What follows are 7 T cell receptor beta chains derived from one specimen sequenced in a study of identical twins. TCRdb re-analysed the 5' RACE reads in MiXCR, keeping a single row per CDR3 protein. The sample lists about 260,000 distinct CDR3 sequences; around 7% were seen once. These data were likewise used in another study, on yellow fever vaccine responses in identical twins.

Input material: memory (CD45RO+) T cells sorted from blood. The origin of the receptors is a woman between 18 and 30 years old in good health.

The rearrangement uses TRBV29-1 and TRBJ2-7; tentatively, D is TRBD1 or TRBD2 (6 bases each). The CDR3 has 11 amino acids. V was pared by 7 bases and J by 3 bases, with 10 bases between. Per germline, CDR1 SQVTM and CDR2 ANQGSEA. For the CDR3, the DNA is TGCAGCGCGGGGGCAGGCTACGAGCAGTACTTC. This sequence encodes CSAGAGYEQYF.

This clonotype was seen ten or more times. This chain joins TRBV5-1 and TRBJ2-7; 14 nucleotides align to TRBD2. Trimming cost V 4 bases and J 4 bases; bases outside gene matches: 7. The CDR3 is made up of 16 amino acids. Germline V gives CDR1 SGHRS, CDR2 YFSETQ. The CDR3 spells CASSPRLAGGSYEQYF. The CDR3 DNA is TGCGCCAGCAGCCCGAGACTAGCGGGAGGGTCTTACGAGCAGTACTTC.

This clonotype was detected many times. This chain links TRBV20-1 with TRBJ2-2; D possibly corresponds to TRBD2 (7 bases). CDR3 length: 16 residues. Trimming stripped 4 bases from V and 0 bases from J, with 15 bases between. CDR1 and CDR2 (germline): DFQATT, SNEGSKA (reference sequence). The chain's CDR3 is CSAKGGGHTNTGELFF. The CDR3 DNA reads TGCAGTGCTAAGGGCGGGGGCCACACGAACACCGGGGAGCTGTTTTTT.

V and J are TRBV15 and TRBJ2-2, with D possibly matching TRBD1 (5 bases). V shed 3 bases and J shed 5 bases, with 13 bases lying between them. Germline CDR1 reads LNHNV; CDR2 reads YYDKDF (reference sequence). There are 15 residues in the CDR3. CDR3 protein: CATSRARAGTGELFF. DNA for the CDR3: TGTGCCACCAGCAGGGCCAGGGCAGGGACCGGGGAGCTGTTTTTT.

The rearrangement links TRBV5-1 to TRBJ2-5; D tentatively fits TRBD1 or TRBD2 (5 bases each). Per germline, CDR1 SGHRS and CDR2 YFSETQ. Trimming removed 1 base from V and 5 bases from J, with 9 bases in between. The CDR3 is 13 amino acids. The DNA for the CDR3 is TGCGCCAGCAGCTTGACCTGGGGGGAGACCCAGTACTTC. Its protein product is CASSLTWGETQYF.

In this sample, this clonotype turned up many times. The CDR3 reads CASSLGSSGNTIYF. For the CDR3, the DNA is TGTGCCAGCAGTTTGGGCAGCTCTGGAAACACCATATATTTT. The rearrangement uses TRBV12-3 or TRBV12-4 and TRBJ1-3; D remains unclear. This CDR3 has 14 amino acids. The ends were cut back, 3 bases at V and 0 bases at J, with 6 bases in the middle.

V gene TRBV7-9 combines with J gene TRBJ2-5; D call uncertain. The CDR3 contains 15 residues. The V end lost 3 bases, the J end lost 4 bases, and 15 bases lay between the germline ends. CDR1 and CDR2 (germline): SEHNR, FQNEAQ (reference sequence). The CDR3 loop reads CASSFVPGLGETQYF. The CDR3 region has the DNA TGTGCCAGCAGCTTTGTTCCTGGGCTCGGAGAGACCCAGTACTTC. Variable domain in full (rest from reference TRBV7-9 and TRBJ2-5): DTGVSQNPRHKITKRGQNVTFRCDPISEHNRLYWYRQTLGQGPEFLTYFQNEAQLEKSRLLSDRFSAERPKGSFSTLEIQRTEQGDSAMYLCASSFVPGLGETQYFGPGTRLLVL.